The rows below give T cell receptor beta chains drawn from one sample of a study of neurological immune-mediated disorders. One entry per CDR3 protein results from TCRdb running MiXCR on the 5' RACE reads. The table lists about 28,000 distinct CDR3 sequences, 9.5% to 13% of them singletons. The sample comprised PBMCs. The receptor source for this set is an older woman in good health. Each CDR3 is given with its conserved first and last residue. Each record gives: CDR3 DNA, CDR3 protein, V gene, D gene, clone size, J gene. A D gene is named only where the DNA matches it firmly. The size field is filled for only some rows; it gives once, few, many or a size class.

TGTGCCAGCAGCTTAGAACAGGCGGCGCCCCAGCATTTT,CASSLEQAAPQHF,TRBV7-2,-,many,TRBJ1-5
TGTGCCAGCAGCTTAGAGGGGGGGGGCTCCTACAATGAGCAGTTCTTC,CASSLEGGGSYNEQFF,TRBV7-6,-,many,TRBJ2-1
TGCGCCAGCAGCAGTGTCCCAGGGAGCACTGAAGCGTTCTTT,CASSSVPGSTEAFF,TRBV5-1,-,-,TRBJ1-1
TGTGCCAGCAGCAAAGTGGCAGGGGTCTATTATACGCAGTATTTT,CASSKVAGVYYTQYF,TRBV21-1,-,many,TRBJ2-3
TGCGCCAGCAACAGGGGCCTAAACACTGAAGCTTTCTTT,CASNRGLNTEAFF,TRBV5-1,TRBD1,many,TRBJ1-1
TGCAGCGTTGAATCCCCAGGGGCGAGGGGCTACACCTTC,CSVESPGARGYTF,TRBV29-1,-,many,TRBJ1-2
TGTGCCAGCAGCTCCCGGACGGAAGAGACCCAGTACTTC,CASSSRTEETQYF,TRBV7-2,-,many,TRBJ2-5
TGTGCCAGCAGTCCTACAGTGGGCGCGGGGGGCATTCAGTACTTC,CASSPTVGAGGIQYF,TRBV27,TRBD2,-,TRBJ2-4
TGTGCCAGCAGTAAACAAGAGACCCAGTACTTC,CASSKQETQYF,TRBV6-5,-,many,TRBJ2-5
TGCGCCAGCAGCTCGAAGGTCGAAAACACTGAAGCTTTCTTT,CASSSKVENTEAFF,TRBV5-1,-,-,TRBJ1-1
TGTGCCAGCATCCATGAGATGAACACTGAAGCTTTCTTT,CASIHEMNTEAFF,TRBV7-2,-,-,TRBJ1-1
TGTGCCAGCAGTTTCGCGGGGGGGTCCCGCAATGAGCAGTTCTTC,CASSFAGGSRNEQFF,TRBV12-3/TRBV12-4,TRBD2,-,TRBJ2-1
TGTGCCATTAGTCCCGACAGGGCCTTGAACACTGAAGCTTTCTTT,CAISPDRALNTEAFF,TRBV27,TRBD1,-,TRBJ1-1
TGTGCCAGCTCACCACTCAAGGACAGGGGTGAAAAACTGTTTTTT,CASSPLKDRGEKLFF,TRBV18,TRBD1,-,TRBJ1-4
TGTGCCAGCAGCTCCTTCGACCATAGCTCCTACGAGCAGTACTTC,CASSSFDHSSYEQYF,TRBV11-2,-,many,TRBJ2-7
TGTGCCAGCAGCGGTAGCAGGTCGGACACCGGGGAGCTGTTTTTT,CASSGSRSDTGELFF,TRBV9,-,many,TRBJ2-2
TGTGCCAGCAGTTTCAGGGGGCTGAACACTGAAGCTTTCTTT,CASSFRGLNTEAFF,TRBV27,TRBD1,many,TRBJ1-1
TGCGCCAGCAGCTTATTAGCGACAGATACGCAGTATTTT,CASSLLATDTQYF,TRBV5-1,-,many,TRBJ2-3
TGCGCCAGCAGTCCAACCCGTTCGTTACCTAGTGAGCAGTTCTTC,CASSPTRSLPSEQFF,TRBV4-3,-,-,TRBJ2-1
TGCAGTGCGACTCTAGCGGGGAGCTCCTACGAGCAGTACTTC,CSATLAGSSYEQYF,TRBV20-1,TRBD2,many,TRBJ2-7
TGTGCCAGCAAGGGGGGTGGCGGTGGGGCTGAGCAGTTCTTC,CASKGGGGGAEQFF,TRBV12-3/TRBV12-4,-,many,TRBJ2-1
TGTGCCAGCAGCTTCTCTGTTACGGTAATGAGCTCCTACAATGAGCAGTTCTTC,CASSFSVTVMSSYNEQFF,TRBV7-9,-,many,TRBJ2-1
TGCGCCAGCAGCTCCCCCGGGACAGGGGGCCAAGAGACCCAGTACTTC,CASSSPGTGGQETQYF,TRBV5-1,TRBD1,-,TRBJ2-5
TGTGCCAGCACTCAGGAGTACCAAGAGACCCAGTACTTC,CASTQEYQETQYF,TRBV12-3/TRBV12-4,-,many,TRBJ2-5
TGTGCCACCAGCAGAGTACAGGGGCCTAGCAATCAGCCCCAGCATTTT,CATSRVQGPSNQPQHF,TRBV15,TRBD1,many,TRBJ1-5
TGTGCCAGCAGCCTTGGACAGAAAAATGAAAAACTGTTTTTT,CASSLGQKNEKLFF,TRBV7-2,-,many,TRBJ1-4
TGCGCCAGCAGGGGACAGATGGCACTATACAATGAGCAGTTCTTC,CASRGQMALYNEQFF,TRBV5-1,TRBD1,many,TRBJ2-1
TGCGCCAGCAGCTTGGCGGGAAACTACGAGCAGTACTTC,CASSLAGNYEQYF,TRBV5-1,-,many,TRBJ2-7
TGTGCCAGCATAGGTAGCAGGGCCGGGGCCAACGTCCTGACTTTC,CASIGSRAGANVLTF,TRBV6-6,-,-,TRBJ2-6
TGTGCCAGTATACATCCTGACAGGGGTACCGAAGCTTTCTTT,CASIHPDRGTEAFF,TRBV6-5,TRBD1,-,TRBJ1-1
TGTGCCAGCAGCCAAGACAGTAGCACAGATACGCAGTATTTT,CASSQDSSTDTQYF,TRBV3-1,-,many,TRBJ2-3
TGTGCCAGCAGCCCCGCAGGGGAGACCCAGTACTTC,CASSPAGETQYF,TRBV7-3,-,many,TRBJ2-5
TGTGCCAGCAGTTACTCGGGGCAAGGGAACACTGAAGCTTTCTTT,CASSYSGQGNTEAFF,TRBV6-2/TRBV6-3,-,many,TRBJ1-1
TGTGCCAGCACCGAAACGGGTTCCGGGGAGCTGTTTTTT,CASTETGSGELFF,TRBV2,-,many,TRBJ2-2
TGCGCCAGCAGCCTGACTAGCGGGGGGCCCTGGAGGACCTTC,CASSLTSGGPWRTF,TRBV5-1,TRBD2,many,TRBJ2-7
TGTGCCAGCAACCAAGCCGGGGGAACCTACAATGAGCAGTTCTTC,CASNQAGGTYNEQFF,TRBV6-2/TRBV6-3,-,many,TRBJ2-1
TGTGCCAGTAGTATACAGGCTTCCTACGAGCAGTACTTC,CASSIQASYEQYF,TRBV19,-,-,TRBJ2-7
TGTGCCAGCAGCCCGGACAGACAGAGCTCCTACAATGAGCAGTTCTTC,CASSPDRQSSYNEQFF,TRBV9,-,many,TRBJ2-1
TGTGCCAGCAGCTTTTCAGGTCCAACTAATGAAAAACTGTTTTTT,CASSFSGPTNEKLFF,TRBV7-2,-,many,TRBJ1-4
TGTGCCAGCAGCTTAGCGCGGCCAGACTCCTACAATGAGCAGTTCTTC,CASSLARPDSYNEQFF,TRBV7-8,-,many,TRBJ2-1
TGTGCCAGCAGCTTCGCACAGAGCGCCAACGTCCTGACTTTC,CASSFAQSANVLTF,TRBV7-9,-,many,TRBJ2-6
TGCGCCAGCAGCCAGACCGCAGGGGGCGCTTATGGCTACACCTTC,CASSQTAGGAYGYTF,TRBV4-3,TRBD1,many,TRBJ1-2
TGCGCCAGCAGCCAAGGACTAACTGCGGGGACTGAGCAGTTCTTC,CASSQGLTAGTEQFF,TRBV4-3,-,many,TRBJ2-1
TGCAGTGCCATCGGTGGGACAAGAGACTACGAGCAGTACTTC,CSAIGGTRDYEQYF,TRBV20-1,-,many,TRBJ2-7
TGTGCCAGCAGTTATGGGACTGAAGATACGCAGTATTTT,CASSYGTEDTQYF,TRBV6-5,-,many,TRBJ2-3
TGTGCCAGCAGTTTACCCCCGGGCAGGGGGCATGGAAACACCATATATTTT,CASSLPPGRGHGNTIYF,TRBV28,TRBD1,-,TRBJ1-3
TGTGCCAGCAGTTTGTTGGGTTCGACTGAAGCTTTCTTT,CASSLLGSTEAFF,TRBV28,-,many,TRBJ1-1
TGTGCCAGCAGCTTGACAGGGCAGTCGGCCCTCCACTTT,CASSLTGQSALHF,TRBV5-5,-,many,TRBJ1-6
TGCGCCAGCAGCCAAGATGAAGCGGGGGGCGACAATGAGCAGTTCTTC,CASSQDEAGGDNEQFF,TRBV4-3,TRBD2,many,TRBJ2-1
TGTGCCAGCAGCTTAGGGGGGGAGCGCGAGCAGTACTTC,CASSLGGEREQYF,TRBV7-8,-,many,TRBJ2-7
TGCAGTGCTAGGGGGGGGGGAGGAGGGAATGAGCAGTTCTTC,CSARGGGGGNEQFF,TRBV20-1,TRBD2,many,TRBJ2-1
TGCAGTGCTGCGCTCGGGGTCAATCAGCCCCAGCATTTT,CSAALGVNQPQHF,TRBV20-1,-,many,TRBJ1-5
TGTGCCAGCAGTTTCTACGCCGGGACTAGCGAGTCCGGGGAGCTGTTTTTT,CASSFYAGTSESGELFF,TRBV12-3/TRBV12-4,TRBD2,many,TRBJ2-2
TGTGCCAGCAGTTTAGTAACGGGGTATCAGCCCCAGCATTTT,CASSLVTGYQPQHF,TRBV28,-,many,TRBJ1-5
TGTGCCAGCAGCTCACCGACTAGCGGGGGAATCTCCTACGAGCAGTACTTC,CASSSPTSGGISYEQYF,TRBV3-1,TRBD2,many,TRBJ2-7